This T cell receptor (beta chain) was recovered during a study of T cell responses to AZD1222 COVID-19 vaccine (dated by TCRdb to 2020 to 2022). Notes on the research overall: AZD1222 recipients with second doses at about 4 weeks or about 12 weeks were pooled, because spike-specific TCR depth and breadth did not differ between schedules. TCR sequencing covered roughly 230 trial participants: approximately 200 given two doses of AZD1222 and approximately 26 given two doses of MenACWY control vaccine. Trial participants were enrolled by age into subgroups of 18-55, 56-69 and 70-plus years, and roughly 160, 29 and 62 TCR-sequenced participants, respectively, were included in these subgroups. Study-level results and caveats: Because no day 14 peak-response samples were available, repertoires were characterized only after the peak T cell response. Reportedly, close to half of the unique spike-specific TCRs recognized epitopes lying outside the regions that are mutated in the B.1.351 and B.1.1.7 variants. Conclusions about previously exposed vaccinees are limited, since just five or six AZD1222 recipients were seropositive for SARS-CoV-2 at baseline. The whole spike protein was spanned by vaccine-associated CD4 TCRs, and dominant responses were seen in regions 160-218 and 743-854. After two AZD1222 doses, both the breadth and the depth of spike-specific TCRs were significantly higher than at day 0 and than in MenACWY recipients. In the small 56-69-year group, the increase in depth fell short of significance, most likely because of low power. Most participants were white British and females outnumbered males, and the authors suggested that clonal diversity may have been underestimated.

Explained via the paper, the time point label denotes: baseline before first vaccination. Vaccinee samples came from UK trials COV001 and COV002, including a single-blind randomized controlled phase 2/3 trial of AZD1222 (ChAdOx1 nCoV-19) in healthy adults. For TCRbeta chain sequencing, PBMC samples were collected from trial participants at day 0 and at day 28 after the second dose. Notes on this clone: Its antigen is unknown. Nothing much larger sits one base from this clone, and base qualities are not available.

The CDR3 regions of human TCRbeta chains were analyzed by immunosequencing. The published analysis was carried out like this. Repertoire TCRs were matched against a reference library of SARS-CoV-2-specific TCRs generated with the MIRA antigen-specificity platform. Breadth was defined as the fraction of unique TCRs that were SARS-CoV-2-associated. Depth was defined as the fraction of total T cells that were SARS-CoV-2-associated. Each spike-specific TCR was assigned to its reactive spike region and to a CD4 or CD8 class using the MIRA data. Log10-transformed breadth and depth values were compared by one-way ANOVA with Sidak's multiple comparisons tests. The table comes from immuneACCESS by way of TCRdb, which keeps in-frame sequences with V and J called. Part of the clones is missing from these tables; in studies checked, under half for an unresolved V gene and the rest for unknown reasons. V and J calls and clone size follow that table, whereas D and trimming were derived from the DNA. A total of 85,000 to 100,000 clones appear in this sample, more than 75% of them only once. The ten largest make up approximately 22% of the sample.

Material: peripheral blood, obtained on day 0 of AZD1222 vaccination. The source is an adult in good health.

CDR3 sequence: CASSVFGANVLTF. The DNA is TGTGCCAGCAGCGTGTTTGGGGCCAACGTCCTGACTTTC. Recombination joined TRBV14 with TRBJ2-6, with the D gene uncertain. CDR1 and CDR2 were assigned from the germline V gene as SGHDN and FVKESK. Inclusive of the bounding cysteine and phenylalanine, the CDR3 is 13 residues long. Of all the DNA, just the CDR3 is kept, 39 bases in frame from base 1. Deletion took 5 bases off V and 3 bases off J, with a span of 5 bases between the germline ends.